Listed below are T cell receptor beta chains from one sample, sequenced in a study of blood T cell repertoires in COVID-19. Data came from immunoSEQ multiplex PCR; TCRdb stores just in-frame clones and leaves some out. The table has more than 250,000 clones, 84% seen once; the top ten hold around 7.8%. The sample taken for sequencing was peripheral blood. All receptors derive from a human donor in a cohort sampled during active COVID-19. Each CDR3 is given with its conserved first and last residue. Fields, in order: V gene, clone size, D gene, J gene, CDR3 DNA, CDR3 protein. A D gene is named only where the DNA matches it firmly. Only some rows state a clone size, as once, few, many or a class for expanded clones.

>TRBV10-2|NA|TRBD1|TRBJ2-1
TGCGCCAGCAGTGGATTACCGGGACAGGGGCTTCATGAGCAGTTCTTC
CASSGLPGQGLHEQFF
>TRBV5-5|NA|TRBD2|TRBJ2-1
TGTGCCAGCAGCTCAATGACTAGCGGTTACTACAATGAGCAGTTCTTC
CASSSMTSGYYNEQFF
>TRBV3-1/TRBV3-2|once|NA|TRBJ2-6
TGTGCCAGCAGCCAAGTTTATACAGGGACCTATTCTGGGGCCAACGTCCTGACTTTC
CASSQVYTGTYSGANVLTF
>TRBV7-8|NA|NA|TRBJ1-1
TGTGCCAGCAGTCAAGGGGGGAACACTGAAGCTTTCTTT
CASSQGGNTEAFF
>TRBV5-1|NA|NA|TRBJ1-1
TGCGCCAGCAGCTCTCTAGAGGGCAGTTCGGAAGCTTTCTTT
CASSSLEGSSEAFF
>TRBV5-1|NA|NA|TRBJ1-5
TGCGCCAGCAGCTTGTCAGGGGGCAATCAGCCCCAGCATTTT
CASSLSGGNQPQHF
>TRBV6-5|once|TRBD2|TRBJ2-3
TGTGCCAGCAGTTACGGGTTTGCGGGAGCCACAGATACGCAGTATTTT
CASSYGFAGATDTQYF
>TRBV4-1|once|TRBD2|TRBJ2-3
TGCGCCAGCAGCCAAGATCCTAGCGGACCCACAGATACGCAGTATTTT
CASSQDPSGPTDTQYF
>TRBV11-2|NA|TRBD1|TRBJ1-2
TGTGCCAGCAGCCTCAGGGGGAGGTACACCTTC
CASSLRGRYTF
>TRBV7-8|NA|TRBD1|TRBJ1-1
TGTGCCAGCAGGAGACAGGGGATCACTGAAGCTTTCTTT
CASRRQGITEAFF
>TRBV12-3/TRBV12-4|once|NA|TRBJ1-4
TGTGCCAGCACCTCAACAGGGATTGGAAAACTGTTTTTT
CASTSTGIGKLFF
>TRBV5-1|NA|TRBD2|TRBJ2-1
TGCGCCAGCAGCTTGGCGGGGACTAGCGGACACAATGAGCAGTTCTTC
CASSLAGTSGHNEQFF
>TRBV19|NA|TRBD2|TRBJ2-5
TGTGCCAGTAGTATAGGGGGGCTAGCGGGAGGGCGACAAGAGACCCAGTACTTC
CASSIGGLAGGRQETQYF
>TRBV6-1|NA|NA|TRBJ1-2
TGTGCCAGCAGTGAAGCGTGGAGAGACTATGGCTACACCTTC
CASSEAWRDYGYTF
>TRBV2|NA|TRBD1|TRBJ1-2
TGTGCCAGCAGTGGACAGGGGTTTAACTATGGCTACACCTTC
CASSGQGFNYGYTF
>TRBV6-1|NA|NA|TRBJ1-2
TGTGCCAGCAGTGATTGGGACACTAACCGGTCGGGCTACACCTTC
CASSDWDTNRSGYTF
>TRBV6-1|NA|NA|TRBJ2-7
TGTGCCAGCAGTGAAGGCAGGCTTTCCACCTACGAGCAGTACTTC
CASSEGRLSTYEQYF
>TRBV3-1/TRBV3-2|few|TRBD2|TRBJ2-1
TGTGCCAGCAGCCTCAGGCGGGGGAACTACAATGAGCAGTTCTTC
CASSLRRGNYNEQFF
>TRBV7-9|NA|TRBD1|TRBJ1-6
TGTGCCAGCAGCTTTAACACCGGGACAGGGCAAATCCCCCTCCACTTT
CASSFNTGTGQIPLHF
>TRBV4-2|NA|TRBD2|TRBJ2-3
TGTGCCAGCAGCCAAGCAGACGGGGGGGCTCCAGATACGCAGTATTTT
CASSQADGGAPDTQYF
>TRBV19|NA|TRBD1|TRBJ1-2
TGTGCCAGTAGTATCGGACAGGGGTATGGCTACACCTTC
CASSIGQGYGYTF
>TRBV19|once|NA|TRBJ2-6
TGTGCCAGTAGTGGCAGATACAGGACCGGGGCCAACGTCCTGACTTTC
CASSGRYRTGANVLTF
>TRBV6-5|NA|TRBD2|TRBJ2-1
TGTGCCAGCAGTCTAAGACTAGCGGGAGGGCCGGAGCAGTTCTTC
CASSLRLAGGPEQFF
>TRBV5-4|NA|TRBD2|TRBJ2-2
TGTGCCAGCAGTTCGGGACTAGCGGGTGTCACCGGGGAGCTGTTTTTT
CASSSGLAGVTGELFF
>TRBV19|NA|TRBD1|TRBJ1-5
TGTGCCAGTAGTGGGGAAAGACAGGGACCCCGGAGACAGCCCCAGCATTTT
CASSGERQGPRRQPQHF
>TRBV9|NA|TRBD2|TRBJ2-1
TGTGCCAGCAGCGTAGCATTGCGGGGGGGCGGCTACAATGAGCAGTTCTTC
CASSVALRGGGYNEQFF
>TRBV28|NA|TRBD1|TRBJ2-5
TGTGCCAGCAGTTTAGGACAGGGGCAAGAGACCCAGTACTTC
CASSLGQGQETQYF
>TRBV19|NA|NA|TRBJ2-6
TGTGCCAGTAGTCTAGGACTGGGCTCTGGGGCCAACGTCCTGACTTTC
CASSLGLGSGANVLTF
>TRBV27|NA|NA|TRBJ1-5
TGTGCCAGGAGAGGGGGGGGGCATAATGGCAATCAGCCCCAGCATTTT
CARRGGGHNGNQPQHF
>TRBV5-4|NA|NA|TRBJ2-2
TGTGCCAGCAGCTTTAGGAGGGCTCGGGGCCGGAACACCGGGGAGCTGTTTTTT
CASSFRRARGRNTGELFF
>TRBV5-1|once|TRBD2|TRBJ2-5
TGCGCCAGCAGCTTGACCGGGACTAGCGACCAAGAGACCCAGTACTTC
CASSLTGTSDQETQYF
>TRBV9|few|NA|TRBJ2-7
TGTGCCAGCAGCGTAGGCAGCGGTGGTTACGAGCAGTACTTC
CASSVGSGGYEQYF
>TRBV11-2|NA|TRBD1|TRBJ2-1
TGTGCCAGCAGCTTAGTAGGGACAGGGTCTTCCGAGCAGTTCTTC
CASSLVGTGSSEQFF
>TRBV11-2|NA|NA|TRBJ1-5
TGTGCCAGCAGCTTAGATGGGAGGGTAAATCAGCCCCAGCATTTT
CASSLDGRVNQPQHF
>TRBV11-2|NA|NA|TRBJ2-3
TGTGCCAGCAGCTTAGACCATTATACGCAGTATTTT
CASSLDHYTQYF
>TRBV29-1|NA|NA|TRBJ2-3
TGCAGCGCGGAGGGGGCAGGCACAGATACGCAGTATTTT
CSAEGAGTDTQYF
>TRBV2|NA|NA|TRBJ2-5
TGTGCCAGAGCAGGGGTTGGGGAGACCCAGTACTTC
CARAGVGETQYF
>TRBV11-2|NA|TRBD2|TRBJ2-5
TGTGCCAGCAGCTTAGTAGTGGCGGGGGGGACAGAGACCCAGTACTTC
CASSLVVAGGTETQYF
>TRBV4-2|NA|TRBD2|TRBJ2-5
TGTGCCAGCCACGCCGGGACTAGCGGGGTAGGGGAGACCCAGTACTTC
CASHAGTSGVGETQYF
>TRBV5-1|NA|TRBD2|TRBJ2-2
TGCGCCAGCAGCCCGCTAGCGGGACATAACACCGGGGAGCTGTTTTTT
CASSPLAGHNTGELFF
>TRBV2|NA|NA|TRBJ2-5
TGTGCCAGCGATACATTCGGGGAGACCCAGTACTTC
CASDTFGETQYF
>TRBV19|NA|TRBD1|TRBJ1-1
TGTGCCAGTAGTATCGGACAGGCTGAGCTAATGAACACTGAAGCTTTCTTT
CASSIGQAELMNTEAFF
>TRBV27|NA|NA|TRBJ1-3
TGTGCCAGCAGTTTTAGGGGATTCTCTGGAAACACCATATATTTT
CASSFRGFSGNTIYF
>TRBV19|NA|TRBD1|TRBJ1-5
TGTGCCAGTAGTATATTAGTGGACAGGAGCAATCAGCCCCAGCATTTT
CASSILVDRSNQPQHF
>TRBV7-2|NA|NA|TRBJ1-2
TGTGCCAGCAGCTTAGCGCTTTACAGGACAAGTGGCTACACCTTC
CASSLALYRTSGYTF
>TRBV5-4|NA|TRBD2|TRBJ2-1
TGTGCCAGCAGCTCCGGGACTACTTCCTACAATGAGCAGTTCTTC
CASSSGTTSYNEQFF
>TRBV4-2|NA|TRBD2|TRBJ2-6
TGTGCCAGCAGCCCCTTACACCCGGGACTAGCGGGAGGGGGAGGCTCCGGGGCCAACGTCCTGACTTTC
CASSPLHPGLAGGGGSGANVLTF
>TRBV2|NA|TRBD2|TRBJ2-7
TGTGCCAGCACTTTGGTGCCTAGCGGGAGTTACGAGCAGTACTTC
CASTLVPSGSYEQYF
>TRBV7-2|NA|TRBD2|TRBJ2-7
TGTGCCAGCAGCTTAATCCCTAGCGGGGGGACATACCCAGGCGAGCAGTACTTC
CASSLIPSGGTYPGEQYF
>TRBV18|few|NA|TRBJ2-3
TGTGCCAGCTCCCCCCAAGTGGCAAAGAACACAGATACGCAGTATTTT
CASSPQVAKNTDTQYF
>TRBV2|NA|NA|TRBJ2-7
TGTGCCAGCAGTGACTCAGCCTACGAGCAGTACTTC
CASSDSAYEQYF
>TRBV7-7|NA|TRBD1|TRBJ2-7
TGTGCTAGCAGCCGCGGACAGGGGGTAATCTACGAGCAGTACTTC
CASSRGQGVIYEQYF
>TRBV7-9|few|TRBD1|TRBJ2-2
TGTGCCAGCAGCTCCGGACAGGGGGCGACCGGGGAGCTGTTTTTT
CASSSGQGATGELFF
>TRBV4-1|NA|NA|TRBJ2-7
TGCGCCAGCAGCCAAGTGAGGAACCCTTCAACATCCCCCTACGAGCAGTACTTC
CASSQVRNPSTSPYEQYF
>TRBV11-1|NA|TRBD2|TRBJ2-7
TGTGCCAGCAGTCCTAGCGGGAGGGCCTACGAGCAGTACTTC
CASSPSGRAYEQYF
>TRBV19|once|NA|TRBJ2-6
TGTGCCAGTAGCCCCGGCCCAGGCTTCTCTGGGGCCAACGTCCTGACTTTC
CASSPGPGFSGANVLTF
>TRBV28|NA|TRBD1|TRBJ2-3
TGTGCCAGCAGGGCGACAGGGCGCACAGATACGCAGTATTTT
CASRATGRTDTQYF
>TRBV7-6|NA|NA|TRBJ1-1
TGTGCCAGCAGCAGCGGGCCCCACACTGAAGCTTTCTTT
CASSSGPHTEAFF
>TRBV10-3|NA|NA|TRBJ2-2
TGTGCCATCAGTGAGTTTGCCAGGGGCGATACCGGGGAGCTGTTTTTT
CAISEFARGDTGELFF
>TRBV6-2/TRBV6-3|NA|NA|TRBJ1-2
TGTGCCAGCAGTTATTTGGGGGCGCATGATGGCTACACCTTC
CASSYLGAHDGYTF